Below, one TCR beta chain is given with its context. This table comes from immunoSEQ multiplex PCR, and its TCRdb copy is limited to in-frame clones, with some not included. Seen here are some 80,000 clones, roughly 77% observed once, and the top ten hold around 3.9%. This sample stems from a study of technical replicates of blood from a handful of donors. This CDR3 has 13 residues. The germline V gene encodes CDR1 SGHTA and CDR2 FQGTGA. V dropped 3 bases and J dropped 5 bases, with 11 bases sitting between them. The V call is TRBV7-3, the J call TRBJ2-7; no reliable D call. The receptor was isolated from a human donor in good health. Some clones in this sample may be carry-over from other donors' samples. The sequencing input was PBMCs. CDR3 protein: CASSLGSSDEQYF. CDR3 nucleotide sequence: TGTGCCAGCAGCTTGGGCTCTTCCGACGAGCAGTACTTC.